The T cell receptor beta chain under discussion was sequenced for a study of T cell repertoires in cytomegalovirus infection. Study in general: TCR beta signatures that were public indicated CMV infection and matching HLA type. Study findings and constraints: Clonotypes of TCR beta that were HLA-C-restricted and CMV-specific dominated the ex vivo response.

TCRdb ran MiXCR on the reads and lists one entry per CDR3 protein. The sample lists about 770,000 distinct CDR3 sequences, 25% to 30% occurring once. A note on this clonotype: The antigen remains unidentified.

V shed 1 base and J shed 3 bases, with 10 bases lying between them. CDR1 and CDR2 (germline): SGHVS, FQNEAQ. This CDR3 is built from 14 residues. This receptor was taken from a human donor in good health (CMV status not recorded). Some clones in this sample may be carry-over from other donors' samples. The chain links TRBV7-8 to TRBJ2-7; D is unresolved. Sequenced material: cultured CD8+ T cells from PBMCs, taken from culture after CMV antigen stimulation. DNA of the CDR3: TGTGCCAGCAGCTTAGACTCAGCATTCTACGAGCAGTACGTC. Amino acids: CASSLDSAFYEQYV.